The entry that follows covers one T cell receptor beta chain sequence. The data were produced by immunoSEQ multiplex PCR, yet TCRdb's version contains in-frame clones alone and is incomplete. The sample consists of roughly 35,000 clones, roughly four fifths of them appearing once. This entry comes from a study of OX40 agonist ivuxolimab in advanced cancers. The CDR3 is 15 amino acids. Germline V CDR1 and CDR2: MRHNA, SNTAGT. The V end was cut by 0 bases, the J end by 1 base, with 7 bases between. The rearrangement uses TRBV6-4 and TRBJ2-1; D gene unclear. This receptor was taken from an adult with an advanced solid tumor such as melanoma, head and neck, liver or kidney cancer. Sequencing used CD4+ or CD8+ T cells sorted from blood, obtained in a trial of the OX40 agonist ivuxolimab. The CDR3 coding sequence is TGTGCCAGCAGTGACTCTGTAGGTTCCTACAATGAGCAGTTCTTC. Its translation is CASSDSVGSYNEQFF.